The rows below give T cell receptor beta chains drawn from one sample of a study of T cells in Graves' hyperthyroidism and ophthalmopathy. In TCRdb, the multiplex PCR reads were re-called with MiXCR into one record per CDR3 protein. Of 600,000 to 700,000 distinct CDR3 sequences listed, roughly 14% are singletons. Sequenced sample: blood. All receptors derive from a woman aged 40 to 55 with Graves' ophthalmopathy. Both conserved end residues are trimmed from each CDR3.

TRBV12-3/TRBV12-4	ASRSQGMNTEAF
TRBV11-1	ASSLRLAENTGELF
TRBV10-3	AIRVGSQTGELF
TRBV11-2	ASSLVWAGVIHEQY
TRBV7-8	ASSLDGANVLT
TRBV7-8	ASSLVEYTEAF
TRBV7-8	ASSLGARVVNTGELF
TRBV6-1	ASRAAGDSPLH
TRBV7-3	ASSLNNREGASGTEAF
TRBV11-3	ASGGQGVPDTIY
TRBV5-6	ASSSSKASGLSYEQY
TRBV6-5	ASSSTETQPQH
TRBV4-1	ASSSPGGSGANVLT
TRBV6-5	ASSYRTSGEGQY
TRBV4-2	ASSQPPSYEQY
TRBV7-8	ASSRQTNYEQY
TRBV28	ASSLAGTDEQY
TRBV2	ASSSGGNLAKNIQY
TRBV7-6	ASSVTQETQY
TRBV7-2	ASSLSRVSAETQY
TRBV30	AWAVTGANPHEQF
TRBV28	ASSSPAPGPETQY
TRBV5-1	ASSFAGLGKTQY